This entry lists 14 T cell receptor beta chains sequenced from one sample in a study of T cell responses to AZD1222 COVID-19 vaccine. The repertoire was sequenced with immunoSEQ multiplex PCR; TCRdb's copy has only in-frame clones and lacks some. The repertoire includes 150,000 to 200,000 clones, approximately 90% of them detected once, and around 0.98% sits in the top ten. The sample was peripheral blood, taken 28 days after the second AZD1222 dose. The origin of the receptors is an adult who received the AZD1222 COVID-19 vaccine.

This rearrangement joins TRBV7-6 to TRBJ1-6, with D uncertain. Between the trimmed V and J ends, which lost 1 base and 10 bases, there was a span of 8 bases. Germline values: CDR1 SGHVS, CDR2 FNYEAQ. CDR3 length: 13 amino acids. CDR3 loop: CASSLEKGSPLHF. CDR3 in DNA: TGTGCCAGCAGCTTAGAGAAAGGCTCACCCCTCCACTTT.

The V call is TRBV5-6, the J call TRBJ1-2; D gene ambiguous. CDR3 length equals 12 residues. Germline V CDR1 and CDR2: SGHDT, YYEEEE. Trimming took off 3 bases at V and 5 bases at J, with 8 bases between the two ends. The CDR3 region has the DNA TGTGCCAGCAGCTCAGAGTGGTATGGCTACACCTTC. Protein product: CASSSEWYGYTF.

This chain links TRBV5-5 with TRBJ1-2, with D unclear. This CDR3 comprises 12 residues. Trimming left V 4 bases short and J 1 base short, with 5 bases between. Germline V gene lookup returns CDR1 SGHKS and CDR2 YYEKEE (reference sequence). This chain's CDR3 is CASSLLNYGYTF. The CDR3 DNA is TGTGCCAGCAGCCTTCTTAACTATGGCTACACCTTC. The whole variable domain, remainder taken from reference TRBV5-5 and TRBJ1-2, is DAGVTQSPTHLIKTRGQQVTLRCSPISGHKSVSWYQQVLGQGPQFIFQYYEKEERGRGNFPDRFSARQFPNYSSELNVNALLLGDSALYLCASSLLNYGYTFGSGTRLTVV.

The chain combines TRBV30 with TRBJ2-1; TRBD2 matches 7 bases. The V gene end was trimmed by 3 bases and the J gene end by 3 bases; junction bases not matched to a gene: 14. Germline assignment: CDR1 GTSNPN and CDR2 SVGIG (reference sequence). CDR3 size: 17 residues. The CDR3 spells CAWSVRRGGVGYNEQFF. In DNA, the CDR3 is TGTGCCTGGAGCGTACGAAGGGGAGGGGTGGGCTACAATGAGCAGTTCTTC.

The CDR3 reads CSVRDNKNIQYF. CDR3 sequence (DNA): TGCAGCGTTCGGGACAATAAAAACATTCAGTACTTC. The gene calls are TRBV29-1 and TRBJ2-4; possibly TRBD1 for D (6 bases). CDR1 is SQVTM and CDR2 is ANQGSEA in the germline V gene. V shed 5 bases and J shed 4 bases, with 9 bases lying between them. CDR3 length: 12 amino acids.

The CDR3 nucleotides are TGTGCCATCAGTGAAGGCGGGGCTAATGAAAAACTGTTTTTT. Its protein is CAISEGGANEKLFF. The chain carries TRBV10-3 and TRBJ1-4, with D unresolved. Trimming removed 3 bases from V and 3 bases from J, with 8 bases in between. This CDR3 comprises 14 residues. Per the germline V gene, CDR1 is ENHRY and CDR2 is SYGVKD.

The chain links TRBV11-3 to TRBJ2-7, with 9 bases aligning to TRBD1. This CDR3 comprises 16 residues. Trimming removed 1 base from V and 4 bases from J; junction bases left unmatched: 8. CDR1 SGHNT and CDR2 YENEEA come from the germline V gene. CDR3 loop: CASSLGAGTGLYEQYF. For the CDR3, the DNA is TGTGCCAGCAGCTTAGGGGCCGGGACAGGGCTATACGAGCAGTACTTC.

This clone was counted once. This sequence joins TRBV6-5 and TRBJ1-2; a possible D gene is TRBD1 (6 bases). The CDR3 sequence is 13 residues long. Deletions cut 3 bases from V and 2 bases from J, with 7 bases between. Germline V CDR1 and CDR2: MNHEY, SVGAGI. The CDR3 spells CASSYGQNYGYTF. The CDR3 region has the DNA TGTGCCAGCAGTTATGGACAGAACTATGGCTACACCTTC.

CDR3 region: CASSSQETQYF. Written as DNA, the CDR3 is TGTGCCAGCAGCTCCCAAGAGACCCAGTACTTC. The chain uses TRBV7-9 and TRBJ2-5, with D unresolved. The V and J ends lost 4 bases and 1 base respectively, with 1 base between them. Germline CDR1 reads SEHNR; CDR2 reads FQNEAQ (reference sequence). The CDR3 runs to 11 residues.

Comments on this clone: This same CDR3 is encoded by further DNA sequences in the sample. The genes are TRBV5-1 and TRBJ1-5, with 7 nucleotides matching TRBD1. The CDR3 contains 15 residues. The germline V gene has CDR1 SGHRS and CDR2 YFSETQ. Trimming cost V 0 bases and J 0 bases; bases outside gene matches: 0. The CDR3 sequence is CASSLGQGSNQPQHF. CDR3 nucleotide sequence: TGCGCCAGCAGCTTGGGACAGGGTAGCAATCAGCCCCAGCATTTT.

The J gene is TRBJ2-1, the V gene TRBV7-3; D might be TRBD1 (6 bases). V lost 1 base, J lost 1 base, and 11 bases lay in between. There are 16 residues in the CDR3. CDR1 and CDR2 (germline): SGHTA, FQGTGA. This CDR3 is CASSLNQGRSYNEQFF. The CDR3 nucleotides read TGTGCCAGCAGCTTAAATCAGGGGCGATCCTACAATGAGCAGTTCTTC. The complete variable domain, with remaining parts taken from reference TRBV7-3 and TRBJ2-1, reads GAGVSQTPSNKVTEKGKYVELRCDPISGHTALYWYRQSLGQGPEFLIYFQGTGAADDSGLPNDRFFAVRPEGSVSTLKIQRTERGDSAVYLCASSLNQGRSYNEQFFGPGTRLTVL.

The chain employs TRBV6-2 or TRBV6-3 and TRBJ2-3, with D uncertain. Germline V gene lookup returns CDR1 MNHEY and CDR2 SVGEGT. The CDR3 covers 15 residues. With 2 bases removed from V and 2 bases from J, the gap between germline ends came to 11 bases. This CDR3 is CASSYLFGVTDTQYF. As DNA, the CDR3 is TGTGCCAGCAGTTACCTGTTTGGGGTCACAGATACGCAGTATTTT.

This chain connects TRBV2 to TRBJ1-2; no reliable D call. With 6 bases removed from V and 3 bases from J, the gap between germline ends came to 2 bases. The CDR3 totals 10 residues. Germline assignment: CDR1 SNHLY and CDR2 FYNNEI. CDR3 sequence: CASRDYGYTF. Written as DNA, the CDR3 is TGTGCCAGCAGGGACTATGGCTACACCTTC.

The chain is built from TRBV4-1 and TRBJ2-1; weak D call: TRBD2 (5 bases). This CDR3 contains 14 residues. The ends were cut back, 4 bases at V and 7 bases at J, with 14 bases in the middle. Looked up from germline, CDR1 is MGHRA and CDR2 is YSYEKL. The CDR3 protein is CASSLASGRNEQFF. The CDR3 DNA follows: TGCGCCAGCAGCCTGGCCAGCGGACGGAATGAGCAGTTCTTC.